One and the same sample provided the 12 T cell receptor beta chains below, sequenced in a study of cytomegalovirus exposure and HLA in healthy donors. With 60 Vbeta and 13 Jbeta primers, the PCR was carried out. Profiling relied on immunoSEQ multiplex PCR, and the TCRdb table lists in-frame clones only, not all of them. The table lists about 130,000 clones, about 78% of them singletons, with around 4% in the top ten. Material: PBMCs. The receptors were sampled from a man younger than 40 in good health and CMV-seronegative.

CDR3 coding DNA: TGTGCCAGCAGCTTAGGACGTAAGGGAGTCTTGGATGGCTACACCTTC. It yields the protein CASSLGRKGVLDGYTF. V usage is TRBV7-9 and J usage is TRBJ1-2; D uncertain. The CDR3 is 16 amino acids. The ends were cut back, 1 base at V and 6 bases at J, with 18 bases in the middle. Germline V gene sequence: CDR1 SEHNR, CDR2 FQNEAQ (reference sequence).

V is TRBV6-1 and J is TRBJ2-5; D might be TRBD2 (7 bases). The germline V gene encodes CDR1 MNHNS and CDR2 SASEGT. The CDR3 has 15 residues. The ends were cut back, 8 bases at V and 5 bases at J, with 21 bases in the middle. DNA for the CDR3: TGTGCCAGCGGGGGATGGGGGGGGCTGGAGGAGACCCAGTACTTC. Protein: CASGGWGGLEETQYF.

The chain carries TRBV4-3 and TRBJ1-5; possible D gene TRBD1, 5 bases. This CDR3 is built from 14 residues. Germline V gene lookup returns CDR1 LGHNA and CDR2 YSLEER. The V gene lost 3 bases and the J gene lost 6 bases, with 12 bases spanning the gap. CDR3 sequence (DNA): TGCGCCAGCAGCCATCGTCAGGGAGGTCAGCCCCAGCATTTT. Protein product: CASSHRQGGQPQHF.

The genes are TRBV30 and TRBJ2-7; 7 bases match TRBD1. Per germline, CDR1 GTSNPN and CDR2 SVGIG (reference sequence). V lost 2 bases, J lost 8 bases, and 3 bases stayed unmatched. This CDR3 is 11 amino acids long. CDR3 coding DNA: TGTGCCTGGAGTCGAGGGGGCAAGCAGTACTTC. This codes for CAWSRGGKQYF.

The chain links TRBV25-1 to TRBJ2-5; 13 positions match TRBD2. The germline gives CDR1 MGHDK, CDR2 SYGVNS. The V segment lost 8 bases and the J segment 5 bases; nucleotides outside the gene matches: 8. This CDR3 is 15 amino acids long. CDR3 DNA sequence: TGTGCCAGCGGGACTAGCGGGACCCTCCGGGAGACCCAGTACTTC. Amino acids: CASGTSGTLRETQYF.

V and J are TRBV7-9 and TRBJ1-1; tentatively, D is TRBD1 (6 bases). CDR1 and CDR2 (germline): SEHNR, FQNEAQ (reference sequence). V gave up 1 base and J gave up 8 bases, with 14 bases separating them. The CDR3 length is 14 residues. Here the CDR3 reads CASSLGGTRGEAFF. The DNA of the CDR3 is TGTGCCAGCAGCTTAGGGGGAACCAGGGGAGAAGCTTTCTTT. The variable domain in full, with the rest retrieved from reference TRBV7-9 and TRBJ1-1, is DTGVSQNPRHKITKRGQNVTFRCDPISEHNRLYWYRQTLGQGPEFLTYFQNEAQLEKSRLLSDRFSAERPKGSFSTLEIQRTEQGDSAMYLCASSLGGTRGEAFFGQGTRLTVV.

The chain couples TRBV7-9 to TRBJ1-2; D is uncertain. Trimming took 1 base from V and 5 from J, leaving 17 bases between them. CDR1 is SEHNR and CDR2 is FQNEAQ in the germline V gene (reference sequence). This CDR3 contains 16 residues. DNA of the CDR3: TGTGCCAGCAGCTTAGAAGGACTTCCTAGTGAGTATGGCTACACCTTC. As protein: CASSLEGLPSEYGYTF.

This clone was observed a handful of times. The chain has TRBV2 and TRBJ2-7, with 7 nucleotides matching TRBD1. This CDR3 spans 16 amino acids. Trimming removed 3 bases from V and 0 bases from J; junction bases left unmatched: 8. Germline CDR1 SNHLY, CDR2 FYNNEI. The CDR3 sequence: CASSDPPGQSSYEQYF. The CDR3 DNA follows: TGTGCCAGCAGTGATCCCCCGGGACAGTCCTCCTACGAGCAGTACTTC.

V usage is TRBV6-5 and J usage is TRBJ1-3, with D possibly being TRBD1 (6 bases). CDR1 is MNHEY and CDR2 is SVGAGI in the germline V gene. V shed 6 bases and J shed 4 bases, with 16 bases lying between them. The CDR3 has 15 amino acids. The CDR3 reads CASSETGFSGNTIYF. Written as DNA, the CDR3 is TGTGCCAGCAGCGAAACAGGGTTCTCCGGAAACACCATATATTTT.

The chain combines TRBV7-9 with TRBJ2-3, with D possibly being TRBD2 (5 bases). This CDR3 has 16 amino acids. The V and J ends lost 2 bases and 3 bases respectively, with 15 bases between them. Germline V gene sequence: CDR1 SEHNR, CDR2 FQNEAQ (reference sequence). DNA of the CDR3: TGTGCCAGCAGCTTAACGAGGGCAGTACTGACAGATACGCAGTATTTT. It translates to CASSLTRAVLTDTQYF. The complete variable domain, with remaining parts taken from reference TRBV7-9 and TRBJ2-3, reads DTGVSQNPRHKITKRGQNVTFRCDPISEHNRLYWYRQTLGQGPEFLTYFQNEAQLEKSRLLSDRFSAERPKGSFSTLEIQRTEQGDSAMYLCASSLTRAVLTDTQYFGPGTRLTVL.

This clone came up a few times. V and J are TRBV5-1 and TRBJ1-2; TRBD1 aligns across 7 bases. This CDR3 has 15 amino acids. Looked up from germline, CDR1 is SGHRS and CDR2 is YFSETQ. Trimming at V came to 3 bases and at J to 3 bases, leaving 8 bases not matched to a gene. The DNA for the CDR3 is TGCGCCAGCAGCTCTTATGGACAGGCGGACTATGGCTACACCTTC. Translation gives CASSSYGQADYGYTF.

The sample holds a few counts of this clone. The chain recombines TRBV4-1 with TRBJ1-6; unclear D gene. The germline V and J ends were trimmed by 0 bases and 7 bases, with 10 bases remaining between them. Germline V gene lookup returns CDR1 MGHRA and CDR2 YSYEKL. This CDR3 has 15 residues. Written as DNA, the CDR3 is TGCGCCAGCAGCCAAGATAACCGAGGGAATTCACCCCTCCACTTT. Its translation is CASSQDNRGNSPLHF.